This TCR beta chain appears in the sequencing data of a study of T cells in Graves' hyperthyroidism and ophthalmopathy. This CDR3 spans 15 amino acids. Germline V gives CDR1 MDHEN, CDR2 SYDVKM. V shed 6 bases and J 7 bases; nucleotides not matched to a gene: 8. Regions amplified from RNA transcripts were the TCR beta CDR3 regions. Using the HTBI primer set, a first-round RT-PCR was run on the TCR CDR3. TCRdb redid the calling of the multiplex PCR reads with MiXCR, one entry per CDR3 protein. Of 380,000 or so distinct CDR3 sequences detected, approximately 13% appear once; the ten largest clones hold about 26%.

Sequenced sample: blood. This rearrangement joins TRBV28 to TRBJ2-7; 14 nucleotides match TRBD2. This receptor was identified in a woman aged 25-40 years with Graves' hyperthyroidism. The CDR3 reads CASSTGLAGVEEQYF. CDR3 DNA: TGTGCCAGCAGCACGGGACTAGCGGGAGTGGAGGAGCAGTACTTC. The whole variable domain, filled in from reference TRBV28 and TRBJ2-7, reads DVKVTQSSRYLVKRTGEKVFLECVQDMDHENMFWYRQDPGLGLRLIYFSYDVKMKEKGDIPEGYSVSREKKERFSLILESASTNQTSMYLCASSTGLAGVEEQYFGPGTRLTVT.